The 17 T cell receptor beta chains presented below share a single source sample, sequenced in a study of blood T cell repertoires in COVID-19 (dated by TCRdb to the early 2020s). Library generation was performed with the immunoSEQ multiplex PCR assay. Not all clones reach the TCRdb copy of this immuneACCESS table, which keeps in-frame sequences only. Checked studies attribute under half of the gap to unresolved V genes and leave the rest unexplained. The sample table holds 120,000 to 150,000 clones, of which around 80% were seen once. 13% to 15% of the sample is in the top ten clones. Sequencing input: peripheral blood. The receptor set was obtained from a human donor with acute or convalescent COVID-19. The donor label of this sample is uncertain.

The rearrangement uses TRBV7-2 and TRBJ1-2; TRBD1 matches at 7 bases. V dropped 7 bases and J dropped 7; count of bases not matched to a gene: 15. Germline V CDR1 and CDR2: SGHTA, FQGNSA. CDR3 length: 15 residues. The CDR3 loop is CASKNRGGAVLGYTF. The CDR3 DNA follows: TGTGCCAGCAAAAATCGAGGGGGCGCGGTTCTTGGCTACACCTTC.

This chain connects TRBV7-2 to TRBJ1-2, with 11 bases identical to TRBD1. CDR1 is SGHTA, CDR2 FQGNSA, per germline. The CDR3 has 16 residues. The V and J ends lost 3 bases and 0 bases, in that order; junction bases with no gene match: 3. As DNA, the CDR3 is TGTGCCAGCAGCTTGGACAGGGGGCGTCCTAACTATGGCTACACCTTC. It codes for CASSLDRGRPNYGYTF.

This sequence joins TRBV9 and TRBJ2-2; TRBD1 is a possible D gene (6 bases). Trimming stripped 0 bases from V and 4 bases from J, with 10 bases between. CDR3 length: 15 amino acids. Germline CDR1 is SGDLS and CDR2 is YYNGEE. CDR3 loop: CASSVEQGSTGELFF. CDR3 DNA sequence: TGTGCCAGCAGCGTAGAACAGGGTAGCACCGGGGAGCTGTTTTTT.

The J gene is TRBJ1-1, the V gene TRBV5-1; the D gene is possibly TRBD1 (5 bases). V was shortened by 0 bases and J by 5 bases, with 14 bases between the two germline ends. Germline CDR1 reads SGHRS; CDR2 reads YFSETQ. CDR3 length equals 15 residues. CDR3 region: CASSLASGLSTEAFF. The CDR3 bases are TGCGCCAGCAGCTTGGCCTCAGGGTTGAGTACTGAAGCTTTCTTT. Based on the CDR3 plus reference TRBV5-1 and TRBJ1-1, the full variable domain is KAGVTQTPRYLIKTRGQQVTLSCSPISGHRSVSWYQQTPGQGLQFLFEYFSETQRNKGNFPGRFSGRQFSNSRSEMNVSTLELGDSALYLCASSLASGLSTEAFFGQGTRLTVV.

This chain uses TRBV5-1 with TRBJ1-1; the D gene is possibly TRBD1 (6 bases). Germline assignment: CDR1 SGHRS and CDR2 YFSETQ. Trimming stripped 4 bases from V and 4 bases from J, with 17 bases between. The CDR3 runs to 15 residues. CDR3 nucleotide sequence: TGCGCCAGCAGCCCACTCACGACAGGTGGCACTGAAGCTTTCTTT. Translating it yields CASSPLTTGGTEAFF.

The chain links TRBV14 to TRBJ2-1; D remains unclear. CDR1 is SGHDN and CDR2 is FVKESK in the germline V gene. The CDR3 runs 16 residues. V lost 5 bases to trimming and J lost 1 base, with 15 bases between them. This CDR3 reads CASSYDFSLSYNEQFF. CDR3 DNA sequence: TGTGCCAGCAGCTATGACTTCTCCCTTTCCTACAATGAGCAGTTCTTC.

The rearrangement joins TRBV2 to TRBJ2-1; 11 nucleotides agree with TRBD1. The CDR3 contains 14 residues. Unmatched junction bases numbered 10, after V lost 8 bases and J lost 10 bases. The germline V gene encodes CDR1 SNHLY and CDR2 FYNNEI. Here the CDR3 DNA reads TGTGCCAGCCACTTGGACAGGGGGCTCGGAGAGCAGTTCTTC. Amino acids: CASHLDRGLGEQFF.

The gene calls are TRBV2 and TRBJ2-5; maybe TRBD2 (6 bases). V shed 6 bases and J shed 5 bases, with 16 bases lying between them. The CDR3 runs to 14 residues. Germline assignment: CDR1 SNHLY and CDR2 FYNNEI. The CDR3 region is CASRWRGTLETQYF. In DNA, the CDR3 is TGTGCCAGCAGATGGAGGGGTACCCTGGAGACCCAGTACTTC.

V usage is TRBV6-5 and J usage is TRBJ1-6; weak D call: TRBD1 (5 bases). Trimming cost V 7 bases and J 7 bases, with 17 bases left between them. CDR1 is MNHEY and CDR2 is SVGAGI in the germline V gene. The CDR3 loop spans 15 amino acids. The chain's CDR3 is CASTIMQGKNSPLHF. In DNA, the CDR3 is TGTGCCAGCACTATAATGCAGGGCAAGAATTCACCCCTCCACTTT.

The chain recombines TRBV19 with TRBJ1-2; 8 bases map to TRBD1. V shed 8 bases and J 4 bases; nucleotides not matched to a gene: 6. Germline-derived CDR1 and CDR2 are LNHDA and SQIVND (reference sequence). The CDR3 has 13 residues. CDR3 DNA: TGTGCCAGTTCGGGACAGGAAGGCTATGGCTACACCTTC. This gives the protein CASSGQEGYGYTF. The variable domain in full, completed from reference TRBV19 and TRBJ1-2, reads DGGITQSPKYLFRKEGQNVTLSCEQNLNHDAMYWYRQDPGQGLRLIYYSQIVNDFQKGDIAEGYSVSREKKESFPLTVTSAQKNPTAFYLCASSGQEGYGYTFGSGTRLTVV.

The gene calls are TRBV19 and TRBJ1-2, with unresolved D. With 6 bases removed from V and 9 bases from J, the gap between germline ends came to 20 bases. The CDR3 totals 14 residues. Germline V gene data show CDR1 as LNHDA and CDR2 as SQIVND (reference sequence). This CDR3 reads CASSQRASGESYTF. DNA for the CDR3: TGTGCCAGTAGCCAGCGGGCCAGCGGGGAGAGCTACACCTTC.

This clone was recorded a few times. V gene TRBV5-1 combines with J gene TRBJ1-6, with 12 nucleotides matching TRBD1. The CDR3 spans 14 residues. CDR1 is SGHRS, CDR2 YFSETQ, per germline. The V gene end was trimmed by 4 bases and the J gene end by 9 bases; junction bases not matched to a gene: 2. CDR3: CASSQGQGASPLHF. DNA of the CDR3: TGCGCCAGCAGCCAGGGACAGGGGGCTTCACCCCTCCACTTT.

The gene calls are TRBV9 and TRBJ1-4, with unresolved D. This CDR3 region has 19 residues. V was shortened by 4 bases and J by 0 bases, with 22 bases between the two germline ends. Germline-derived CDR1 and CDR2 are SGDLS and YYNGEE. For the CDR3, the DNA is TGTGCCAGCAGCATAGACCCCACGTCGGGATCCCCAACTAATGAAAAACTGTTTTTT. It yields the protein CASSIDPTSGSPTNEKLFF.

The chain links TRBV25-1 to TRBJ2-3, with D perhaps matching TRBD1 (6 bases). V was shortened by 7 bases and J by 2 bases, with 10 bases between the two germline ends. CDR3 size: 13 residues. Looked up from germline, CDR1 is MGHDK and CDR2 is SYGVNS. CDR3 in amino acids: CASKGDLTDTQYF. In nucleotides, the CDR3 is TGTGCCAGCAAGGGGGACCTCACAGATACGCAGTATTTT.

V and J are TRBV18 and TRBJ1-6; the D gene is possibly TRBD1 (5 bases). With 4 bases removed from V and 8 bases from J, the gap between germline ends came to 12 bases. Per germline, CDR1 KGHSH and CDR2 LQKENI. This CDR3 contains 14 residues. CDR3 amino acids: CASSRRQFDSPLHF. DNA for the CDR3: TGTGCCAGCTCACGACGACAGTTTGATTCACCCCTCCACTTT.

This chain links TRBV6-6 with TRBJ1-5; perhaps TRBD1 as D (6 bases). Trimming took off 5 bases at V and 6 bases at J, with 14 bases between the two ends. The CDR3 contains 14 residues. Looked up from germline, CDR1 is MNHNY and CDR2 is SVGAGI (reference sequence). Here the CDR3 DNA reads TGTGCCAGCAGTAATGGACAGCTGGGTCAGCCCCAGCATTTT. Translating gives CASSNGQLGQPQHF.

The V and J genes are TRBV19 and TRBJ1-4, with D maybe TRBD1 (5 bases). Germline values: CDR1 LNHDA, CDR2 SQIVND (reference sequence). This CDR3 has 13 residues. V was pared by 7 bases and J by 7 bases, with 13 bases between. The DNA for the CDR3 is TGTGCCAGTATAGGTGGAGGGGTTGAAAAACTGTTTTTT. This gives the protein CASIGGGVEKLFF.